The 8 T cell receptor beta chains in this list originate from one sample, sequenced in a study of blood T cell repertoires in COVID-19. Assay used: immunoSEQ multiplex PCR; TCRdb lists only in-frame clones, some missing. The sample lists about 190,000 clones, more than 70% occurring once. Sample: PBMCs or T cells enriched from blood (not recorded which). The receptors derive from a middle-aged man with acute COVID-19.

This clone was detected once. The chain has TRBV10-3 and TRBJ1-1; TRBD1 matches at 11 bases. After removal of 5 bases from V and 4 bases from J, the junction contained 12 bases not matched to a gene. Germline V gives CDR1 ENHRY, CDR2 SYGVKD. There are 17 residues in the CDR3. CDR3 residues: CAISPTPGTGGLTEAFF. The CDR3 DNA reads TGTGCCATCAGTCCGACGCCCGGGACAGGGGGACTCACTGAAGCTTTCTTT.

This chain connects TRBV5-1 to TRBJ2-7; D gene unclear. CDR3 length equals 11 residues. The germline V and J ends were trimmed by 4 bases and 1 base, with 3 bases remaining between them. Germline V gives CDR1 SGHRS, CDR2 YFSETQ. The CDR3 loop reads CASSESYEQYF. CDR3 nucleotide sequence: TGCGCCAGCAGCGAGTCCTACGAGCAGTACTTC.

The chain couples TRBV27 to TRBJ2-3; 7 positions match TRBD2. The J segment lost 4 bases and the V segment lost 3 bases, leaving 10 bases of the junction unmatched. Germline V gene data show CDR1 as MNHEY and CDR2 as SMNVEV (reference sequence). This CDR3 has 16 amino acids. CDR3: CASSFLGGRVADTQYF. The CDR3, as DNA: TGTGCCAGCAGTTTCTTGGGGGGGAGGGTCGCAGATACGCAGTATTTT.

The chain has TRBV5-1 and TRBJ1-1, with TRBD1 matching 8 bases. V dropped 3 bases and J dropped 1; count of bases not matched to a gene: 5. There are 15 residues in the CDR3. Germline V CDR1 and CDR2: SGHRS, YFSETQ. The CDR3 DNA follows: TGCGCCAGCAGCTGGACAGGGCTAAGGAACACTGAAGCTTTCTTT. Translating gives CASSWTGLRNTEAFF.

V and J are TRBV12-3 or TRBV12-4 and TRBJ1-5; D is ambiguous. The CDR3 has 12 amino acids. The V gene lost 4 bases and the J gene lost 4 bases, with 5 bases spanning the gap. CDR3 nucleotides: TGTGCCAGCAGTTCAGTGAATCAGCCCCAGCATTTT. Its protein is CASSSVNQPQHF.

The chain joins TRBV27 to TRBJ2-7, with 7 bases lining up with TRBD1. V shed 5 bases, J shed 3 bases, and the junction held 19 bases outside the gene matches. Per the germline V gene, CDR1 is MNHEY and CDR2 is SMNVEV (reference sequence). The CDR3 has 18 residues. The chain's CDR3 is CASSPPQFVGQAFYEQYF. The CDR3 bases are TGTGCCAGCAGTCCCCCGCAATTTGTCGGACAGGCGTTCTACGAGCAGTACTTC.

The rearrangement joins TRBV28 to TRBJ2-6; D gene ambiguous. The V gene's germline CDR1 is MDHEN and CDR2 SYDVKM. The CDR3 covers 16 residues. V gave up 3 bases and J gave up 2 bases, with 11 bases separating them. The CDR3: CASSFHSQAGANVLTF. The CDR3 nucleotides are TGTGCCAGCAGTTTTCATTCTCAGGCTGGGGCCAACGTCCTGACTTTC.

This clone turned up a few times. This chain connects TRBV5-1 to TRBJ1-1; a possible D gene is TRBD1 (6 bases). The CDR3 totals 13 residues. In germline, CDR1 is SGHRS, CDR2 YFSETQ. The germline V and J ends were trimmed by 4 bases and 5 bases, with 12 bases remaining between them. CDR3 coding DNA: TGCGCCAGCAGCCTGCAGGGGCGAACTGAAGCTTTCTTT. Protein product: CASSLQGRTEAFF.